This entry describes one TCR beta chain. Its antigen is undetermined. This sample is part of a study of cytomegalovirus exposure and HLA in healthy donors. The study's findings and limits: Being productive about 90% or about 30% of the time was typical of most TCR beta V segments in an earlier analysis.

The PCR contained 60 Vbeta and 13 Jbeta primers. The table came from immunoSEQ multiplex PCR; TCRdb's copy has only in-frame clones and leaves some out. The table lists 85,000 to 100,000 clones, around nine tenths of them singletons. The CDR3 loop spans 14 amino acids. The V gene's germline CDR1 is LNHDA and CDR2 SQIVND (reference sequence). The V and J ends lost 9 bases and 0 bases respectively, with 12 bases between them. The V gene is TRBV19, the J gene TRBJ1-5; D remains unclear. Sequences were obtained from PBMCs. The clonotype was recovered from a man between 25 and 39 years old in good health and CMV-seropositive. CDR3 nucleotides: TGTGCCAGGCACAGTGAATATAGCAATCAGCCCCAGCATTTT. Encoded protein: CARHSEYSNQPQHF.